This T cell receptor (beta chain) originates from a study of cytomegalovirus exposure and HLA in healthy donors. Study-level findings and limits: There were fewer than 200 TCR beta chains listed as cytomegalovirus-associated. In an earlier analysis, most TCR beta V segments were productive about 87% or about 30% of the time. Cytomegalovirus status was reportedly diagnosed by the classifier with high specificity and sensitivity.

With respect to this clone: The antigen is undetermined.

Amplification used 60 Vbeta primers and 13 Jbeta primers. Here immunoSEQ multiplex PCR was the method, and the copy in TCRdb shows in-frame clones only, minus some. Among about 110,000 clones listed, about 70% were seen once. The V end was cut by 5 bases, the J end by 8 bases, with 16 bases between. CDR1 and CDR2 (germline): LNHNV, YYDKDF (reference sequence). The CDR3 contains 14 residues. The V and J genes are TRBV15 and TRBJ1-3; no definite D call. The specimen sequenced was PBMCs. This clonotype was obtained from a female donor in good health and CMV-seronegative. CDR3 residues: CATSPGGYTHTIYF. DNA of the CDR3: TGTGCCACCAGCCCCGGCGGATACACTCACACCATATATTTT.